This T cell receptor (beta chain) was sequenced in a study of siplizumab effects on memory and regulatory T cells. Germline V CDR1 and CDR2: SGHNT, YENEEA. The CDR3 extends over 13 amino acids. The V end was cut by 5 bases, the J end by 3 bases, with 10 bases between. Produced via immunoSEQ multiplex PCR; TCRdb's table is partial and in-frame only. The sample carries approximately 60,000 clones, 70% to 80% recorded once. The V and J genes are TRBV11-3 and TRBJ2-5, with D possibly being TRBD1 (6 bases). The TCR originated in a human donor in good health. Sequenced sample: memory CD4+ T cells sorted from blood. DNA of the CDR3: TGTGCCAGCAGCCGTACAGGGAAAGAGACCCAGTACTTC. It yields the protein CASSRTGKETQYF.